This TCR beta chain emerged from a study of blood T cell repertoires in COVID-19. The CDR3 sequence is 17 residues long. J lost 4 bases, V lost 6 bases, and 17 bases had no gene match. Germline CDR1 is SNHLY and CDR2 is FYNNEI. Data came from immunoSEQ multiplex PCR; TCRdb stores just in-frame clones and leaves some out. Of 95,000 to 150,000 clones in the sample, approximately 81% were seen once. Sequencing was done on a sample of peripheral blood. The source is a man between 35 and 55 years old with active or convalescent COVID-19. The chain recombines TRBV2 with TRBJ1-2; 7 bases align to TRBD1. Here the CDR3 reads CASRGGQVFLHGYGYTF. In DNA form, the CDR3 reads TGTGCCAGCAGGGGTGGACAGGTTTTCTTACACGGCTATGGCTACACCTTC.